This T cell receptor beta chain emerged from a study of identical twins. This CDR3 is 19 amino acids long. Trimming removed 4 bases from V and 2 bases from J; junction bases left unmatched: 19. Germline assignment: CDR1 SGHAT and CDR2 FQNNGV. TCRdb reanalysed the 5' RACE reads using MiXCR and keeps one entry per CDR3 protein. Among a few hundred thousand distinct CDR3 sequences listed, about 9% were seen once. This clonotype was seen a handful of times. The chain is built from TRBV11-2 and TRBJ2-5; 7 bases are a match to TRBD2. The origin of this receptor is a woman aged 45 to 65 in good health. What was sequenced was naive T cells sorted from blood. The chain's CDR3 is CASSSPFRAGRIPQETQYF. The CDR3 nucleotides read TGTGCCAGCAGCTCGCCTTTTCGAGCGGGACGAATCCCTCAAGAGACCCAGTACTTC.